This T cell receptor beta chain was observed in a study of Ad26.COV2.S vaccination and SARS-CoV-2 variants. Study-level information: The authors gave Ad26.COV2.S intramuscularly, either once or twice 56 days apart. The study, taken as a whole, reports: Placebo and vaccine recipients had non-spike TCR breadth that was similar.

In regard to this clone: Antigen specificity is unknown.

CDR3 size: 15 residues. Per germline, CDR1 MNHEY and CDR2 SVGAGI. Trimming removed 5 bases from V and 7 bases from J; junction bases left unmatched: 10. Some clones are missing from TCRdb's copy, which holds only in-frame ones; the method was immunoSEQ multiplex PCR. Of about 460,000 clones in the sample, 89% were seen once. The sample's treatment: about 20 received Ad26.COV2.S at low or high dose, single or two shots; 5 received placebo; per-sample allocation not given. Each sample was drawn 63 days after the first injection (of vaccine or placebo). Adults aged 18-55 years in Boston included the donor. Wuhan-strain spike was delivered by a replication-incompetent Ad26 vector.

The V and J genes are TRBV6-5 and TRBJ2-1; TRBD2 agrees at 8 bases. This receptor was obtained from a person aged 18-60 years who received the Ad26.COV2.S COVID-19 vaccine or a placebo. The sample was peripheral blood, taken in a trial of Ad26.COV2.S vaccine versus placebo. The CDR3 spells CASSSSGKAGNEQFF. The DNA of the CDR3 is TGTGCCAGCAGTAGTAGCGGGAAGGCTGGGAATGAGCAGTTCTTC.